The 17 T cell receptor beta chains listed next were all sequenced from one sample in a study of siplizumab effects on memory and regulatory T cells. Here immunoSEQ multiplex PCR was the method, and the copy in TCRdb shows in-frame clones only, minus some. The repertoire consists of roughly 75,000 clones, with 93% occurring once and the leading ten covering approximately 5.3%. The sequenced sample consisted of CD8+ T cells sorted from blood. The receptors originated from a human donor in good health.

J is TRBJ2-7 and V is TRBV7-9; 9 bases are shared with TRBD1. The germline V gene encodes CDR1 SEHNR and CDR2 FQNEAQ (reference sequence). The V and J ends lost 1 base and 4 bases, in that order; junction bases with no gene match: 8. This CDR3 region has 16 residues. Here the CDR3 reads CASSLVSGQGQYEQYF. CDR3 nucleotides: TGTGCCAGCAGCTTAGTCTCGGGACAGGGACAGTACGAGCAGTACTTC. Full variable domain (missing parts from reference TRBV7-9 and TRBJ2-7): DTGVSQNPRHKITKRGQNVTFRCDPISEHNRLYWYRQTLGQGPEFLTYFQNEAQLEKSRLLSDRFSAERPKGSFSTLEIQRTEQGDSAMYLCASSLVSGQGQYEQYFGPGTRLTVT.

J is TRBJ2-7 and V is TRBV29-1, with TRBD1 identical over 7 bases. Germline values: CDR1 SQVTM, CDR2 ANQGSEA. With V trimmed by 3 bases and J by 2 bases, 1 base remained unmatched. This CDR3 has 12 residues. The CDR3, as DNA: TGCAGCGTTGACAGGGGGACCTACGAGCAGTACTTC. Its protein product is CSVDRGTYEQYF.

This chain joins TRBV6-1 and TRBJ1-2; 7 nucleotides line up with TRBD1. Looked up from germline, CDR1 is MNHNS and CDR2 is SASEGT. The CDR3 extends over 16 amino acids. V lost 3 bases and J lost 4; bases outside the gene matches: 11. This chain's CDR3 is CASSERRRGRAYGYTF. CDR3 nucleotide sequence: TGTGCCAGCAGTGAGCGACGGAGGGGGCGCGCCTATGGCTACACCTTC.

This chain connects TRBV13 to TRBJ2-2; the match to TRBD2 covers 11 bases. The junction had 1 base not matched to a gene; V was cut back by 3 bases and J by 1 base. This CDR3 has 16 residues. The germline CDR1 and CDR2 sequences are PRHDT and FYEKMQ (reference sequence). DNA for the CDR3: TGTGCCAGCAGCTTCGGGACTAGCGGGAACACCGGGGAGCTGTTTTTT. Protein sequence: CASSFGTSGNTGELFF.

The chain employs TRBV11-2 and TRBJ2-4; maybe TRBD2 (6 bases). Germline assignment: CDR1 SGHAT and CDR2 FQNNGV. With 1 base removed from V and 15 bases from J, the gap between germline ends came to 16 bases. The CDR3 is 13 residues long. CDR3 residues: CASSLVWGDPPYF. CDR3 nucleotides: TGTGCCAGCAGCTTAGTTTGGGGGGACCCCCCGTACTTC.

This rearrangement joins TRBV7-3 to TRBJ2-5, with D possibly TRBD2 on 7 matching bases. Between the trimmed V and J ends, which lost 4 bases and 6 bases, there was a span of 12 bases. CDR1 SGHTA and CDR2 FQGTGA come from the germline V gene. This CDR3 is 13 amino acids long. The CDR3 DNA follows: TGTGCCAGCAGCTCGGGGGGCGAGCAGACCCAGTACTTC. This encodes CASSSGGEQTQYF.

This clone came up once. The chain has TRBV2 and TRBJ2-3; tentatively, D is TRBD2 (5 bases). Germline loops: CDR1 SNHLY, CDR2 FYNNEI. The length of the CDR3 is 13 residues. V lost 4 bases and J 0 bases, leaving 5 bases between the germline ends. The CDR3 protein is CASSGTSTDTQYF. CDR3 coding DNA: TGTGCCAGCAGTGGGACTAGCACAGATACGCAGTATTTT.

The chain joins TRBV13 to TRBJ2-2; 7 positions match TRBD2. Unmatched junction bases numbered 6, after V lost 0 bases and J lost 2 bases. Per germline, CDR1 PRHDT and CDR2 FYEKMQ (reference sequence). This CDR3 is 17 amino acids long. This CDR3 reads CASSLGQAGVNTGELFF. The CDR3 nucleotides are TGTGCCAGCAGCTTAGGCCAGGCGGGGGTTAACACCGGGGAGCTGTTTTTT.

The V gene is TRBV2, the J gene TRBJ2-7; D gene uncertain. This CDR3 region has 11 residues. Per germline, CDR1 SNHLY and CDR2 FYNNEI. Trimming left V 6 bases short and J 1 base short, with 4 bases between. CDR3 coding DNA: TGTGCCAGCAGGGGTTCCTACGAGCAGTACTTC. Its protein is CASRGSYEQYF. Variable domain in full (rest from reference TRBV2 and TRBJ2-7): EPEVTQTPSHQVTQMGQEVILRCVPISNHLYFYWYRQILGQKVEFLVSFYNNEISEKSEIFDDQFSVERPDGSNFTLKIRSTKLEDSAMYFCASRGSYEQYFGPGTRLTVT.

The rearrangement uses TRBV13 and TRBJ2-7, with D unresolved. V gave up 8 bases and J gave up 0 bases, with 11 bases separating them. The CDR3 totals 13 residues. Germline CDR1 and CDR2: PRHDT and FYEKMQ (reference sequence). CDR3 bases: TGTGCCAGCCGACTCCAGTCCTCCTACGAGCAGTACTTC. Protein: CASRLQSSYEQYF.

Worth noting for this clone: This specimen includes other DNA sequences encoding the same CDR3. V usage is TRBV6-4 and J usage is TRBJ2-3; 9 bases map to TRBD2. Per germline, CDR1 MRHNA and CDR2 SNTAGT. This CDR3 spans 16 amino acids. Trimming at V came to 0 bases and at J to 1 base, leaving 2 bases not matched to a gene. CDR3 loop: CASSDSASGGTDTQYF. The DNA of the CDR3 is TGTGCCAGCAGTGACTCAGCTAGCGGGGGCACAGATACGCAGTATTTT.

The chain recombines TRBV9 with TRBJ2-1, with D hard to call. V shed 3 bases and J shed 5 bases, with 3 bases lying between them. CDR1 and CDR2 from the germline V gene are SGDLS and YYNGEE. The CDR3 covers 11 residues. The CDR3 nucleotides are TGTGCCAGCAGCGATGACAATGAGCAGTTCTTC. Encoded protein: CASSDDNEQFF.

The chain links TRBV7-6 to TRBJ2-6; perhaps TRBD1 as D (6 bases). The CDR3 contains 20 residues. V was trimmed by 0 bases and J by 1 base, leaving 19 bases between them. Germline CDR1 SGHVS, CDR2 FNYEAQ. The CDR3 here is CASSLAPGRGYLSGANVLTF. In nucleotides, the CDR3 is TGTGCCAGCAGCTTAGCGCCAGGCAGGGGCTACCTGTCTGGGGCCAACGTCCTGACTTTC.

V gene TRBV10-1 combines with J gene TRBJ2-3; D might be TRBD2 (6 bases). V lost 3 bases and J 9 bases, leaving 16 bases between the germline ends. Germline CDR1 is WNHNN and CDR2 is SYGVQD (reference sequence). The CDR3 loop spans 14 amino acids. CDR3 sequence: CASSDGRGFDTQYF. In nucleotides, the CDR3 is TGCGCCAGCAGTGATGGTCGGGGGTTCGACACGCAGTATTTT.

V gene TRBV27 combines with J gene TRBJ2-7; 7 bases fit TRBD1. The CDR3 contains 14 residues. CDR1 and CDR2 from the germline V gene are MNHEY and SMNVEV (reference sequence). V was pared by 6 bases and J by 0 bases, with 5 bases of the junction left unmatched. The CDR3 DNA sequence: TGTGCCAGCAGGACAGGGTTTATCTCCTACGAGCAGTACTTC. Translation: CASRTGFISYEQYF.

The chain is built from TRBV28 and TRBJ1-2; the D gene is possibly TRBD1 (6 bases). Deletions cut 2 bases from V and 4 bases from J, with 8 bases between. CDR3 length equals 13 residues. Germline V gene sequence: CDR1 MDHEN, CDR2 SYDVKM. The CDR3 DNA reads TGTGCCAGCAGTTTAGGGGGGGCCTATGGCTACACCTTC. It encodes CASSLGGAYGYTF.

The chain recombines TRBV28 with TRBJ2-5, with 8 positions matching TRBD1. This CDR3 comprises 13 residues. The trim removed 5 bases at V and 5 bases at J, leaving 4 bases unmatched. Germline lookup yields CDR1 MDHEN and CDR2 SYDVKM. CDR3 amino acids: CASSPDREETQYF. As DNA, the CDR3 is TGTGCCAGCAGTCCGGACAGGGAGGAGACCCAGTACTTC.